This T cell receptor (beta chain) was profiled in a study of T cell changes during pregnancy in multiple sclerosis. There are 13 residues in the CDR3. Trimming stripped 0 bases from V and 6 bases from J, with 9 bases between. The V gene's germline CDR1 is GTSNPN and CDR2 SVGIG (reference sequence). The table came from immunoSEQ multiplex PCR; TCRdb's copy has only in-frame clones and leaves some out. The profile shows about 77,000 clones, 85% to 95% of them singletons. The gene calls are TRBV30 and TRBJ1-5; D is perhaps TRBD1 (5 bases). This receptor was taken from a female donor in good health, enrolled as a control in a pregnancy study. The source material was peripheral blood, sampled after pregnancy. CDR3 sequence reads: CAWSVKGLQPQHF. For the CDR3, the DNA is TGTGCCTGGAGTGTAAAGGGGCTTCAGCCCCAGCATTTT.